The rows below give T cell receptor beta chains drawn from one sample of a study of OX40 agonist ivuxolimab in advanced cancers. Some clones are missing from TCRdb's copy, which holds only in-frame ones; the method was immunoSEQ multiplex PCR. The table shows tens of thousands of clones, with roughly 90% occurring only once. The specimen comprised CD4+ or CD8+ T cells sorted from blood, sampled in a trial of the OX40 agonist ivuxolimab. Receptors originate from an adult with an advanced solid tumor such as melanoma, head and neck, liver or kidney cancer. Both conserved end residues are part of each CDR3. D genes are given only for firm matches. A row's size may be missing; if present it is once, few, many or a size class.

CDR3 DNA: TGTGCCAGCAGCCCCGGGGGGCGAAATCAGCCCCAGCATTTT
CDR3 protein: CASSPGGRNQPQHF
D gene: -
J gene: TRBJ1-5
V gene: TRBV28
clone size: once

CDR3 DNA: TGCGCCAGCAGCCAAGATAGCACAGGGGCTGGGGCCAACGTCCTGACTTTC
CDR3 protein: CASSQDSTGAGANVLTF
D gene: TRBD1
J gene: TRBJ2-6
V gene: TRBV4-3
clone size: -

CDR3 DNA: TGTGCCAGTAGTACCTCAGATACATGGGAGCAGTACTTC
CDR3 protein: CASSTSDTWEQYF
D gene: -
J gene: TRBJ2-7
V gene: TRBV19
clone size: -

CDR3 DNA: TGTGCCAGCATGAGGGGGGGGACCGGGGAGCTGTTTTTT
CDR3 protein: CASMRGGTGELFF
D gene: -
J gene: TRBJ2-2
V gene: TRBV9
clone size: -

CDR3 DNA: TGTGCCAGCAGCTCGATCAATGAGCAGTTCTTC
CDR3 protein: CASSSINEQFF
D gene: -
J gene: TRBJ2-1
V gene: TRBV7-9
clone size: -

CDR3 DNA: TGTGCCAGGACAACAGGGATTTCACCCCTCCACTTT
CDR3 protein: CARTTGISPLHF
D gene: -
J gene: TRBJ1-6
V gene: TRBV2
clone size: -

CDR3 DNA: TGTGCCAGCATGCGATGGGGGGCAGAACAGCCCCAGCATTTT
CDR3 protein: CASMRWGAEQPQHF
D gene: -
J gene: TRBJ1-5
V gene: TRBV28
clone size: -

CDR3 DNA: TGTGCAAGTCGCTTGGCTAGCTCCTACGAGCAGTACTTC
CDR3 protein: CASRLASSYEQYF
D gene: -
J gene: TRBJ2-7
V gene: TRBV12-2
clone size: -

CDR3 DNA: TGTGCCAGCAGCCCCGGGGGCCTAGGCACTGAAGCTTTCTTT
CDR3 protein: CASSPGGLGTEAFF
D gene: -
J gene: TRBJ1-1
V gene: TRBV9
clone size: -

CDR3 DNA: TGTGCCAGCAGCCTGCCCCCCGGGGCGCAGGCAGGGGGACGTGAAGCTTTCTTT
CDR3 protein: CASSLPPGAQAGGREAFF
D gene: TRBD1
J gene: TRBJ1-1
V gene: TRBV5-4
clone size: -

CDR3 DNA: TGTGCCAGCAGCTCCTTACCAATGGAGACCCAGTACTTC
CDR3 protein: CASSSLPMETQYF
D gene: -
J gene: TRBJ2-5
V gene: TRBV7-9
clone size: -

CDR3 DNA: TGTGCCAGCAGCCCAAAGGGACAGACCTATGGCTACACCTTC
CDR3 protein: CASSPKGQTYGYTF
D gene: TRBD1
J gene: TRBJ1-2
V gene: TRBV7-9
clone size: -

CDR3 DNA: TGCAGCGCCGGACTTGATGCCGGGCAAGAGACCCAGTACTTC
CDR3 protein: CSAGLDAGQETQYF
D gene: -
J gene: TRBJ2-5
V gene: TRBV29-1
clone size: -

CDR3 DNA: TGTGCCAGCAGCCAAGATCGGCGGACTAGCACAGATACGCAGTATTTT
CDR3 protein: CASSQDRRTSTDTQYF
D gene: -
J gene: TRBJ2-3
V gene: TRBV14
clone size: -

CDR3 DNA: TGTGCCAGCAGTTTATTTCGGACTAGCGACACCGGGGAGCTGTTTTTT
CDR3 protein: CASSLFRTSDTGELFF
D gene: TRBD2
J gene: TRBJ2-2
V gene: TRBV28
clone size: -

CDR3 DNA: TGTGCCATCCGGGAGACGGACACTGAAGCTTTCTTT
CDR3 protein: CAIRETDTEAFF
D gene: -
J gene: TRBJ1-1
V gene: TRBV10-3
clone size: -

CDR3 DNA: TGCGCCAGCAGCCAAGTTCCGGCCGCAGATACGCAGTATTTT
CDR3 protein: CASSQVPAADTQYF
D gene: -
J gene: TRBJ2-3
V gene: TRBV4-1
clone size: -

CDR3 DNA: TGTGCCAGCAGGGAGACTAGCGGGTGGAACAATGAGCAGTTCTTC
CDR3 protein: CASRETSGWNNEQFF
D gene: TRBD2
J gene: TRBJ2-1
V gene: TRBV2
clone size: -

CDR3 DNA: TGTGCCAGCTCGCCCGGGGTGGGCTACGAGCAGTACTTC
CDR3 protein: CASSPGVGYEQYF
D gene: -
J gene: TRBJ2-7
V gene: TRBV27
clone size: -

CDR3 DNA: TGTGCCAGCAGACACCGGGGAGGAGCCTATGGCTACACCTTC
CDR3 protein: CASRHRGGAYGYTF
D gene: -
J gene: TRBJ1-2
V gene: TRBV27
clone size: -

CDR3 DNA: TGTGCCAGCAGTTCCCACCGGGCTAGCGGGAGGGCATACACGCAGTATTTT
CDR3 protein: CASSSHRASGRAYTQYF
D gene: TRBD2
J gene: TRBJ2-3
V gene: TRBV28
clone size: -

CDR3 DNA: TGTGCCAGCAGCCCCCCTATGCATGAAAAACTGTTTTTT
CDR3 protein: CASSPPMHEKLFF
D gene: -
J gene: TRBJ1-4
V gene: TRBV7-9
clone size: -

CDR3 DNA: TGTGCCAGCAGCTTTGGGGGAGCTCGGGAGCAGTACTTC
CDR3 protein: CASSFGGAREQYF
D gene: -
J gene: TRBJ2-5
V gene: TRBV7-2
clone size: -

CDR3 DNA: TGTGCCAGCAGTCGAAAGTCGGCAGATACGCAGTATTTT
CDR3 protein: CASSRKSADTQYF
D gene: -
J gene: TRBJ2-3
V gene: TRBV27
clone size: -

CDR3 DNA: TGTGCCAGCAGTATCCGGGACGGGAGCACTGAAGCTTTCTTT
CDR3 protein: CASSIRDGSTEAFF
D gene: -
J gene: TRBJ1-1
V gene: TRBV28
clone size: once

CDR3 DNA: TGTGCCAGCAGTGTAAGGGGGGAAGGGCCCTACGAGCAGTACTTC
CDR3 protein: CASSVRGEGPYEQYF
D gene: -
J gene: TRBJ2-7
V gene: TRBV6-1
clone size: -

CDR3 DNA: TGTGCCAGCAGCTCACTGGACCTTGGCTACACCTTC
CDR3 protein: CASSSLDLGYTF
D gene: -
J gene: TRBJ1-2
V gene: TRBV7-9
clone size: -

CDR3 DNA: TGTGCCATCAGTGAGCCTCGCCTCACAGGAGACACCGGGGAGCTGTTTTTT
CDR3 protein: CAISEPRLTGDTGELFF
D gene: -
J gene: TRBJ2-2
V gene: TRBV10-3
clone size: -

CDR3 DNA: TGTGCCAGCAGCCAATTCCTGGGCCTGAACACTGAAGCTTTCTTT
CDR3 protein: CASSQFLGLNTEAFF
D gene: -
J gene: TRBJ1-1
V gene: TRBV16
clone size: -

CDR3 DNA: TGTGCCAGCAGTTCTAAAACCCTGGGACTAGCGGGAGGCTCTACCTACAATGAGCAGTTCTTC
CDR3 protein: CASSSKTLGLAGGSTYNEQFF
D gene: TRBD2
J gene: TRBJ2-1
V gene: TRBV28
clone size: -

CDR3 DNA: TGTGCCAGCAGCGTGTTTAGCGGGGGGGGCAATGAGCAGTTCTTC
CDR3 protein: CASSVFSGGGNEQFF
D gene: TRBD2
J gene: TRBJ2-1
V gene: TRBV9
clone size: -

CDR3 DNA: TGTGCCAGCAGCGACGGCCCCAATGAAAAACTGTTTTTT
CDR3 protein: CASSDGPNEKLFF
D gene: -
J gene: TRBJ1-4
V gene: TRBV9
clone size: -

CDR3 DNA: TGTGCCAGCAGCGTCGGGACAGGGAACCAGCCCCAGCATTTT
CDR3 protein: CASSVGTGNQPQHF
D gene: TRBD1
J gene: TRBJ1-5
V gene: TRBV13
clone size: -

CDR3 DNA: TGTGCCTGGAGTGTTACCGACAGGGCCACTGAAGCTTTCTTT
CDR3 protein: CAWSVTDRATEAFF
D gene: TRBD1
J gene: TRBJ1-1
V gene: TRBV30
clone size: -

CDR3 DNA: TGCGCCAGTAGCAGGGGCACCGGGGAGCTGTTTTTT
CDR3 protein: CASSRGTGELFF
D gene: -
J gene: TRBJ2-2
V gene: TRBV10-1
clone size: -

CDR3 DNA: TGTGCCAGCAGTTACTCTGGCCCCTACAATGAGCAGTTCTTC
CDR3 protein: CASSYSGPYNEQFF
D gene: -
J gene: TRBJ2-1
V gene: TRBV6-5
clone size: -

CDR3 DNA: TGCGCCAGCAGCCCAGGTATAGCGGGGTTCTCCTACAATGAGCAGTTCTTC
CDR3 protein: CASSPGIAGFSYNEQFF
D gene: TRBD2
J gene: TRBJ2-1
V gene: TRBV5-1
clone size: -